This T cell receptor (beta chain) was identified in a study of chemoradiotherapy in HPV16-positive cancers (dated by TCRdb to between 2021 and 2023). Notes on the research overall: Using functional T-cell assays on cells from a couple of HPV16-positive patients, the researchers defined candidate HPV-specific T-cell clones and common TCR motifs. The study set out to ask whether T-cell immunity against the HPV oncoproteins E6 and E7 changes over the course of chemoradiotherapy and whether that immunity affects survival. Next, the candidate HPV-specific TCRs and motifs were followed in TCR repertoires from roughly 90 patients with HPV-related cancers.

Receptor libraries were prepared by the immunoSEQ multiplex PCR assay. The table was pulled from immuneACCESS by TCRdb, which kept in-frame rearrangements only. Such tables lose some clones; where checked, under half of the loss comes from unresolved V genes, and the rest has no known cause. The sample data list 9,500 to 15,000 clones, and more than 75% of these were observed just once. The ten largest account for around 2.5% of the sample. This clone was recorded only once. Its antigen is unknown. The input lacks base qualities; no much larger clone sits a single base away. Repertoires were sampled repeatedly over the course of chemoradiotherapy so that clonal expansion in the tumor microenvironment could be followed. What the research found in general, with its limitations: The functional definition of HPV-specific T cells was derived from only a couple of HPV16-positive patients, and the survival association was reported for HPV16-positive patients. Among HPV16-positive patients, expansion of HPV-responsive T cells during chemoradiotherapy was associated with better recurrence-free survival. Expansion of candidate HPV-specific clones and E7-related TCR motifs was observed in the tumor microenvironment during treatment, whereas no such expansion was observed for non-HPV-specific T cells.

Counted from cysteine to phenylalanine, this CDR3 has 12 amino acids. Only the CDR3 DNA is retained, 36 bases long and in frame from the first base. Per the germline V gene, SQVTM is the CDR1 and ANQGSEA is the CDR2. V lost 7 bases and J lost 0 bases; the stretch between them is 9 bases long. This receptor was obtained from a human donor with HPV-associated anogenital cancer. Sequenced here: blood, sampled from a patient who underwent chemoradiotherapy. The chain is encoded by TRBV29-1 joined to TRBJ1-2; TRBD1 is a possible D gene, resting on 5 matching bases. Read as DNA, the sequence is TGCAGCGCCCAGGGTTCTAACTATGGCTACACCTTC. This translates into CSAQGSNYGYTF.